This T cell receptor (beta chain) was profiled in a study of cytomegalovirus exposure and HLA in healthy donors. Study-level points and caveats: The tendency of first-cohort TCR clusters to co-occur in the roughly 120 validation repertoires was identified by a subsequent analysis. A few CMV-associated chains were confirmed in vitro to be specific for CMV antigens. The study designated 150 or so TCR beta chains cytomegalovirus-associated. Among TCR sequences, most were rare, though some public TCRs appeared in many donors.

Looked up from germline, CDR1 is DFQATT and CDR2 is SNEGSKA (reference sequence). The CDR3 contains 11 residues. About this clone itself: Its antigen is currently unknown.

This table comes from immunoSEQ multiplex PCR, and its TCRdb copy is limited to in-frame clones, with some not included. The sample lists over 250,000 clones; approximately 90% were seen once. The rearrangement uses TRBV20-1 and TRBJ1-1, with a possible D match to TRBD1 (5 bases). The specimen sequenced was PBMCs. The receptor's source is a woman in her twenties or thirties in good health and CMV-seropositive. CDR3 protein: CSHRTSTEAFF. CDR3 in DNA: TGCTCCCACAGGACTAGCACTGAAGCTTTCTTT.